The 11 T cell receptor beta chains below all came from one sample that was sequenced in a study of blood T cell repertoires in COVID-19. Assay used: immunoSEQ multiplex PCR; TCRdb lists only in-frame clones, some missing. This sample carries more than 200,000 clones, around nine tenths of them seen once, and the ten largest clones take roughly 2.6%. What was sequenced was peripheral blood. These receptors were collected from a woman aged 55-70 years with acute or convalescent COVID-19.

The rearrangement uses TRBV19 and TRBJ1-5, with D perhaps matching TRBD1 (6 bases). The V end was cut by 8 bases, the J end by 0 bases, with 11 bases between. The germline V gene encodes CDR1 LNHDA and CDR2 SQIVND (reference sequence). The CDR3 is 14 amino acids. DNA of the CDR3: TGTGCCAGTTCTACAGGGAATAGCAATCAGCCCCAGCATTTT. Translation: CASSTGNSNQPQHF.

The J gene is TRBJ1-4, the V gene TRBV4-1, with 7 bases matching TRBD1. V lost 4 bases and J lost 4; bases outside the gene matches: 3. Per germline, CDR1 MGHRA and CDR2 YSYEKL. The CDR3 is made up of 14 amino acids. The CDR3 spells CASSLQGYNEKLFF. The CDR3 nucleotides read TGCGCCAGCAGCCTACAGGGGTATAATGAAAAACTGTTTTTT.

CDR3 DNA: TGTGCCAGTAGTTTCGACGGGGGGGGCGTCGGCAATCAGCCCCAGCATTTT. This encodes CASSFDGGGVGNQPQHF. The chain links TRBV19 to TRBJ1-5, with D perhaps TRBD1 (6 bases). This CDR3 has 17 residues. The germline V and J ends were trimmed by 5 bases and 2 bases, with 19 bases remaining between them. Germline V gene data show CDR1 as LNHDA and CDR2 as SQIVND (reference sequence).

This clone has a handful of counts. The sample contains more than one DNA sequence encoding this CDR3. The chain uses TRBV27 and TRBJ2-2, with a tentative D call TRBD1 (6 bases). V gave up 3 bases and J gave up 5 bases, with 25 bases separating them. Germline values: CDR1 MNHEY, CDR2 SMNVEV (reference sequence). CDR3 length: 19 amino acids. The CDR3 is CASSLPLRGGRGGTGELFF. The CDR3 region has the DNA TGTGCCAGCAGTTTGCCACTCCGGGGTGGCAGGGGTGGAACCGGGGAGCTGTTTTTT.

The chain uses TRBV18 and TRBJ2-5, with 11 nucleotides matching TRBD2. Germline V gene sequence: CDR1 KGHSH, CDR2 LQKENI. CDR3 length: 16 amino acids. Trimming cost V 1 base and J 2 bases; bases outside gene matches: 3. The CDR3 DNA follows: TGTGCCAGCTCACCACAGGCTAGCGGGAGGCAAGAGACCCAGTACTTC. Translation: CASSPQASGRQETQYF.

A word on this clone: This specimen includes other DNA sequences encoding the same CDR3. The chain combines TRBV7-2 with TRBJ2-5, with D possibly matching TRBD1 (7 bases). The germline CDR1 and CDR2 sequences are SGHTA and FQGNSA. V lost 2 bases to trimming and J lost 0 bases, with 13 bases between them. CDR3 size: 16 residues. CDR3 DNA: TGTGCCAGCAGCTTAACCTCAGGGGGGTACCAAGAGACCCAGTACTTC. It codes for CASSLTSGGYQETQYF.

The V and J genes are TRBV9 and TRBJ2-5; D perhaps matches TRBD2 (6 bases). Germline V CDR1 and CDR2: SGDLS, YYNGEE. The CDR3 has 15 residues. With 0 bases removed from V and 2 bases from J, the gap between germline ends came to 11 bases. As DNA, the CDR3 is TGTGCCAGCAGCGTAGATCTCGCGGGGCAAGAGACCCAGTACTTC. It yields the protein CASSVDLAGQETQYF.

CDR3 sequence reads: CASSGQGGSPLHF. CDR3 DNA: TGTGCCAGCAGCGGGCAGGGCGGCTCACCCCTCCACTTT. The chain combines TRBV9 with TRBJ1-6; D is possibly TRBD1 (5 bases). From germline, CDR1 is SGDLS and CDR2 YYNGEE. The V gene lost 3 bases and the J gene lost 10 bases, with 11 bases spanning the gap. CDR3 length: 13 residues.

The chain has TRBV19 and TRBJ2-3; D is unclear. Per the germline V gene, CDR1 is LNHDA and CDR2 is SQIVND (reference sequence). The CDR3 totals 12 residues. V dropped 3 bases and J dropped 8 bases, with 9 bases sitting between them. CDR3 nucleotide sequence: TGTGCCAGTAGTATCGGGTATACTACGCAGTATTTT. Protein: CASSIGYTTQYF.

The J gene is TRBJ1-1, the V gene TRBV19, with 9 nucleotides matching TRBD1. In germline, CDR1 is LNHDA, CDR2 SQIVND (reference sequence). The CDR3 length is 15 residues. Trimming took 5 bases from V and 2 from J; bases not matched to a gene: 6. The CDR3 coding sequence is TGTGCCAGTAGTGCAAGGGACAGGGAAAACACTGAAGCTTTCTTT. Amino acids: CASSARDRENTEAFF.

The rearrangement joins TRBV5-1 to TRBJ1-2; D is possibly TRBD1 (5 bases). CDR1 and CDR2 (germline): SGHRS, YFSETQ. The CDR3 extends over 13 amino acids. V shed 2 bases and J shed 6 bases, with 11 bases lying between them. DNA of the CDR3: TGCGCCAGCAGCTTTTATGCAGGGAATGGCTACACCTTC. It yields the protein CASSFYAGNGYTF.